This T cell receptor (beta chain) was profiled in a study of a mutant IDH1 vaccine in newly diagnosed glioma (TCRdb year 2021). Study-level background: Of the approximately 34 treated patients, approximately 60% were male and roughly 38% were female, and a mean age of around 40 years was recorded. Longitudinal TCRB deep sequencing was done for some 26 treated patients, wherever samples were available for exploratory analyses. Peripheral blood samples were drawn at six visits, namely V03 (baseline), V05, V07, V10, V12 and V13. Prior to enrollment, patients had been given standard therapy consisting of radiotherapy alone, temozolomide alone, or radiochemotherapy with temozolomide, with the combination given to most patients.

Deletion took 4 bases off V and 3 bases off J, with a span of 12 bases between the germline ends. CDR1 and CDR2, per the germline V gene (reference sequence), are MNHNY and SVGAGI. The CDR3 measures 15 amino acids from cysteine to phenylalanine. Only the CDR3 region is kept as DNA, spanning 45 bases read in frame from base 1. This clone was seen just once. Its specific antigen is unknown. No much larger clonotype is one base removed from it; base qualities were not supplied. Study-level results and caveats: Immune responses induced by the vaccine were seen in 90% to 95% of patients across multiple MHC alleles. Availability determined which PBMC samples were chosen for TCRB deep sequencing. Pseudoprogression appeared unrelated to alterations in the top peripheral T cell clonotypes detected by TCRB sequencing. According to the authors, sample limitations meant that analyses of patient blood samples could not be reproduced.

The sample's time point label, in plain terms: baseline, week 1 (first vaccination visit). The sample's treatment or condition label is to be understood as: pre-vaccination baseline after standard-of-care therapy. All donors had newly diagnosed IDH1-mutant astrocytomas of WHO grade 3 or 4 that showed loss of nuclear ATRX. The samples were drawn from NOA16, a multicentre, single-arm, open-label phase I trial in Germany that tested a mutant IDH1 peptide vaccine in humans for the first time. For immunogenicity testing, the blood drawn at visit V03 was used as the baseline sample. The DNeasy Blood and Tissue Kit was used to extract genomic DNA from EDTA blood for TCRB sequencing. Libraries were built with the immunoSEQ multiplex PCR assay. The hsTCRB Kit was used according to the manufacturer's protocol to amplify rearranged TCR beta chain sequences. Sequencing of TCRB libraries was carried out on an Illumina MiSeq. Per the source publication's procedure: Demultiplexing, trimming and gene mapping were performed with the kit vendor's proprietary platform. In TCRdb, the immuneACCESS table is reduced to in-frame sequences with V and J assigned. These tables do not hold every clone; where another copy was compared, an unresolved V gene accounts for under half, and the others remain unexplained. V and J calls and clone size come straight from that table; D and trimming were deduced from the DNA. This sample is represented by around 30,000 clones; around 83% of them were singletons. Approximately 9% of the sample lies in the top ten.

This receptor was identified in a man aged 45 to 65 with glioma. Some clones in this sample may be carry-over from other donors' samples. The chain joins TRBV6-6 to TRBJ1-4; the D gene assignment is ambiguous. The source material was peripheral blood mononuclear cells (PBMCs), sampled from a glioma patient treated with radiotherapy, temozolomide or both. The nucleotide sequence is TGTGCCAGCAGTTCGATCGTGGGTCCTAATGAAAAACTGTTTTTT. This codes for CASSSIVGPNEKLFF.